The 5 T cell receptor beta chains below come from one sample, sequenced in a study of cytomegalovirus exposure and HLA in healthy donors. The study ran its PCR with 60 Vbeta and 13 Jbeta primers. Clones were sequenced by immunoSEQ multiplex PCR, and TCRdb holds only the in-frame ones, with some missing. The table lists 100,000 to 150,000 clones, 74% of them singletons, with approximately 5% in the top ten. Sequences were obtained from PBMCs. The receptors were gathered from a woman aged 45-59 years in good health and CMV-seropositive.

V usage is TRBV5-1 and J usage is TRBJ1-1; a weak D match, TRBD1 (5 bases). The V and J ends lost 1 base and 3 bases respectively, with 13 bases between them. The CDR3 length is 15 residues. Germline values: CDR1 SGHRS, CDR2 YFSETQ. DNA for the CDR3: TGCGCCAGCAGCTTGTTTAAGGGGCTGGACACTGAAGCTTTCTTT. It is translated as CASSLFKGLDTEAFF.

The chain uses TRBV7-9 and TRBJ1-1; no clear D gene. The germline V and J ends were trimmed by 9 bases and 0 bases, with 5 bases remaining between them. The germline V gene has CDR1 SEHNR and CDR2 FQNEAQ (reference sequence). The CDR3 loop spans 11 amino acids. The CDR3 reads CASQMNTEAFF. The CDR3 coding sequence is TGTGCCAGTCAGATGAACACTGAAGCTTTCTTT.

The gene calls are TRBV27 and TRBJ2-2; D gene ambiguous. Germline assignment: CDR1 MNHEY and CDR2 SMNVEV (reference sequence). The germline V and J ends were trimmed by 6 bases and 0 bases, with 11 bases remaining between them. The CDR3 sequence is 15 residues long. The CDR3, as DNA: TGTGCCAGCAGACAGACCGTCGCGAACACCGGGGAGCTGTTTTTT. This gives the protein CASRQTVANTGELFF.

The J gene is TRBJ2-7, the V gene TRBV14, with D possibly matching TRBD2 (6 bases). The CDR3 has 14 residues. The germline V gene encodes CDR1 SGHDN and CDR2 FVKESK. V lost 2 bases to trimming and J lost 5 bases, with 13 bases between them. Here the CDR3 DNA reads TGTGCCAGCAGCCAATCGGCGGGGTTCGACGAGCAGTACTTC. Its protein is CASSQSAGFDEQYF.

The rearrangement links TRBV27 to TRBJ1-4; TRBD1 agrees at 8 bases. Germline CDR1 is MNHEY and CDR2 is SMNVEV (reference sequence). The junction had 18 bases not matched to a gene; V was cut back by 7 bases and J by 8 bases. The CDR3 consists of 17 residues. The CDR3 here is CASKGGTGHPYREKLFF. In DNA, the CDR3 is TGTGCCAGCAAGGGCGGGACAGGACATCCATACAGGGAAAAACTGTTTTTT.